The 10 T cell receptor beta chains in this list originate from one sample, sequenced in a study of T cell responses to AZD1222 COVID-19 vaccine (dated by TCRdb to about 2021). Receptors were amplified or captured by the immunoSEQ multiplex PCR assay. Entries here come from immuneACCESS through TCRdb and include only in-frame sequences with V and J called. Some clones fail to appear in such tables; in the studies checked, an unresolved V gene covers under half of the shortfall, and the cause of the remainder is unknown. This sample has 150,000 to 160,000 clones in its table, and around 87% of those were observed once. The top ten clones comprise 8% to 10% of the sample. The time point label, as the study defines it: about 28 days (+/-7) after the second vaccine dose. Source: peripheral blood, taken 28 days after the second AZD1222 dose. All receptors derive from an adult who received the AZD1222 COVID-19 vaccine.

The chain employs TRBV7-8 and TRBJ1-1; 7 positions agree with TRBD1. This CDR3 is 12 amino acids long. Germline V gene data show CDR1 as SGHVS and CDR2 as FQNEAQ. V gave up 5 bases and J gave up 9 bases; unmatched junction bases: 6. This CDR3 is CASSQGGLKAFF. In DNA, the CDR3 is TGTGCCAGCAGCCAGGGGGGGTTAAAAGCTTTCTTT.

CDR3 loop: CASSLSGGGRGEAFF. The CDR3 nucleotides are TGTGCCAGCAGTTTATCAGGAGGGGGGAGGGGCGAAGCTTTCTTT. The rearrangement joins TRBV28 to TRBJ1-1, with a weak D call TRBD1 (6 bases). Per the germline V gene, CDR1 is MDHEN and CDR2 is SYDVKM. The CDR3 length is 15 residues. V was cut by 1 base and J by 8 bases, with 17 bases left in between.

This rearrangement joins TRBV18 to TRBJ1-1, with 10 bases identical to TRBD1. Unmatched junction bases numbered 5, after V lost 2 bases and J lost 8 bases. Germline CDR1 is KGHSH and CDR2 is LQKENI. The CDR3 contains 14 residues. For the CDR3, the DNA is TGTGCCAGCTCACCATTTGGGACAGGGGACGAAGCTTTCTTT. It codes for CASSPFGTGDEAFF.

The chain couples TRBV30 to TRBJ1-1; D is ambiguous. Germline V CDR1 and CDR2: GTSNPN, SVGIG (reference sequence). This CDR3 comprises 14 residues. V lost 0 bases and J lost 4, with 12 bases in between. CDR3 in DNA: TGTGCCTGGAGTGTACGACGGGTATGCACTGAAGCTTTCTTT. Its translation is CAWSVRRVCTEAFF.

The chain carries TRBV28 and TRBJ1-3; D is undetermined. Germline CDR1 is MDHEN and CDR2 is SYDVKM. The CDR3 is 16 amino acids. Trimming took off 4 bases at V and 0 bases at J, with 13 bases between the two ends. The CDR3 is CASSSAGLSSGNTIYF. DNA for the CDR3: TGTGCCAGCAGTTCCGCGGGCCTGAGCTCTGGAAACACCATATATTTT.

Here the CDR3 reads CASSFVGGGYTF. The DNA of the CDR3 is TGTGCCAGCAGTTTCGTCGGGGGTGGCTACACCTTC. The chain couples TRBV28 to TRBJ1-2, with a tentative D call TRBD1 (5 bases). Trimming took 3 bases from V and 7 from J, leaving 9 bases between them. The CDR3 spans 12 residues. The V gene's germline CDR1 is MDHEN and CDR2 SYDVKM.

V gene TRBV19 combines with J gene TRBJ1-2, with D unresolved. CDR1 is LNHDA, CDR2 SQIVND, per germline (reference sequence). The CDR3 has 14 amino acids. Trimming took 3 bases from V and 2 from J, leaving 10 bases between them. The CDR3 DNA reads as TGTGCCAGTAGTATTTCTTCCGGAAACTATGGCTACACCTTC. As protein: CASSISSGNYGYTF.

The CDR3: CASSPTDNEQFF. CDR3 sequence (DNA): TGCGCCAGCAGCCCGACAGACAATGAGCAGTTCTTC. The chain has TRBV5-1 and TRBJ2-1; maybe TRBD1 (5 bases). The CDR3 contains 12 residues. Germline loops: CDR1 SGHRS, CDR2 YFSETQ. Trimming took 4 bases from V and 5 from J, leaving 7 bases between them.

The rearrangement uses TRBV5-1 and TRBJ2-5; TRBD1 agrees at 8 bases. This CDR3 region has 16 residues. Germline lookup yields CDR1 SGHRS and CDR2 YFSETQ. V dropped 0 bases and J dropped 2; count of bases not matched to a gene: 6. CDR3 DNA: TGCGCCAGCAGCTTGGGACAGGGGACTTTACAAGAGACCCAGTACTTC. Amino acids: CASSLGQGTLQETQYF.

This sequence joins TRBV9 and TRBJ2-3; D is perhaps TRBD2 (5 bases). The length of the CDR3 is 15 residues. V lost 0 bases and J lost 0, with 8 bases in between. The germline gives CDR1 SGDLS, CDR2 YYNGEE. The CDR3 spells CASSVVSGSTDTQYF. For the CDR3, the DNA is TGTGCCAGCAGCGTAGTTTCGGGGAGCACAGATACGCAGTATTTT.